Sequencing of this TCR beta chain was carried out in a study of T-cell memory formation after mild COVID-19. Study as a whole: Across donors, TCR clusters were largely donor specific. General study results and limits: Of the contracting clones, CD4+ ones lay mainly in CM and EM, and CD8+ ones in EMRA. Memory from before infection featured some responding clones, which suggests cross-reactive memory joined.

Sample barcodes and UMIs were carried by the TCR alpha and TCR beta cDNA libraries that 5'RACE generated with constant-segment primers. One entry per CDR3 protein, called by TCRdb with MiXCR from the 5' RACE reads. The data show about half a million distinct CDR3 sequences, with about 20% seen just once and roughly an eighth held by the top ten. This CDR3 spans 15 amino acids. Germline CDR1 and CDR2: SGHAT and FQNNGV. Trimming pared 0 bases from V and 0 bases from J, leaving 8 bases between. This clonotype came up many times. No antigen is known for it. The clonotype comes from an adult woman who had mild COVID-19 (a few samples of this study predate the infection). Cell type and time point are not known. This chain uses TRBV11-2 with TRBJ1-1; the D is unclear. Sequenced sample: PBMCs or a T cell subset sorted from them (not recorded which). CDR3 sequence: CASSLDPAVNTEAFF. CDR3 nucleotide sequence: TGTGCCAGCAGCTTAGATCCCGCCGTGAACACTGAAGCTTTCTTT.